Listed below are T cell receptor beta chains from one sample, sequenced in a study of T cells in Graves' hyperthyroidism and ophthalmopathy. TCRdb reprocessed the multiplex PCR reads with MiXCR, giving one entry per CDR3 protein. In the table there are roughly 250,000 distinct CDR3 sequences, just over 14% of which are singletons. The sequencing input was blood. These receptors all come from a woman in her 40s with Graves' hyperthyroidism that later progressed to Graves' ophthalmopathy. The CDR3 runs from the conserved cysteine through the conserved F or W. A D gene is named only where the DNA matches it firmly. A row's size may be missing; if present it is once, few, many or a size class.

TRBV25-1	many	TRBJ2-3	.	TGTGCCAGCAGTGAATTGGGGGCTGGGGGTACGCAGTATTTT	CASSELGAGGTQYF
TRBV6-1	.	TRBJ1-1	.	TGTGCCAGCAAGATCGGGTTCATGAACACTGAAGCTTTCTTT	CASKIGFMNTEAFF
TRBV27	many	TRBJ2-1	.	TGTGCCAGCCGTGCGGGTAGCGGATACAATGAGCAGTTCTTC	CASRAGSGYNEQFF
TRBV7-8	.	TRBJ1-6	TRBD1	TGTGCCAGCAGCTTAGGGGACAGGGGCAATTCACCCCTCCACTTT	CASSLGDRGNSPLHF
TRBV10-3	many	TRBJ2-3	.	TGTGCCATCAGTGCAGGGTCTCGCACAGATACGCAGTATTTT	CAISAGSRTDTQYF
TRBV6-5	many	TRBJ2-3	.	TGTGCCAGCAGTTACGGCGGTTTCCCAGATACGCAGTATTTT	CASSYGGFPDTQYF
TRBV20-1	.	TRBJ1-4	.	TGCAGTGCTAGGGGGGTTGGGGATGAAAAACTGTTTTTT	CSARGVGDEKLFF
TRBV3-1	many	TRBJ2-7	.	TGTGCCAGCAGCCAAGCTAGGACAGCCCTGCCGGGGCAGTACTTC	CASSQARTALPGQYF
TRBV2	.	TRBJ2-5	TRBD1	TGTGCCAGCAGCTGGGACAGGGGGGAGACCCAGTACTTC	CASSWDRGETQYF
TRBV6-1	many	TRBJ2-7	.	TGTGCCAGCAGCATGGACGCCTACGAGCAGTACTTC	CASSMDAYEQYF
TRBV5-1	.	TRBJ2-2	TRBD2	TGCGCCAGCAGCTTGGATCCTAGCGGGAATTACGGGGAGCTGTTTTTT	CASSLDPSGNYGELFF
TRBV2	many	TRBJ1-3	.	TGTGCCAGCAGCGGGGCGGCGCTCTCTGGAAACACCATATATTTT	CASSGAALSGNTIYF
TRBV4-1	.	TRBJ1-3	.	TGCGCCAGTAGACAAGCGGGACGGATCTCTGGAAACACCATATATTTT	CASRQAGRISGNTIYF
TRBV12-3/TRBV12-4	many	TRBJ1-5	.	TGTGCCAGCAGGGGCCGCCCGGGCAATCAGCCCCAGCATTTT	CASRGRPGNQPQHF
TRBV7-9	few	TRBJ1-1	TRBD1	TGTGCCAGCAGCCCGGACAGGGGGGGCACTGAAGCTTTCTTT	CASSPDRGGTEAFF
TRBV27	many	TRBJ2-7	.	TGTGCCAGCAGTTTACGGCCTGACTACGAGCAGTACTTC	CASSLRPDYEQYF
TRBV2	.	TRBJ2-1	.	TGTGCCAGCAGCGTAGGGCTGACTAGCTCCTACAATGAGCAGTTCTTC	CASSVGLTSSYNEQFF
TRBV28	many	TRBJ2-7	.	TGTGCCAGCAGTCCATTATACACCGTGGCGCGGGCAGGATACGAGCAGTACTTC	CASSPLYTVARAGYEQYF
TRBV6-5	many	TRBJ1-3	.	TGTGCCAGCAGTTACTCGCGGTGGCAGCGAGGAAACACCATATATTTT	CASSYSRWQRGNTIYF
TRBV30	many	TRBJ1-5	.	TGTGCCTGGAGTACAGGTCTGAACCAGCATTTT	CAWSTGLNQHF
TRBV7-9	many	TRBJ2-1	.	TGTGCCAGCAGCTTAAGGGGGGCTCCATACAATGAGCAGTTCTTC	CASSLRGAPYNEQFF
TRBV5-6	.	TRBJ2-7	TRBD1	TGTGCCAGCAGCACCACAGGGGGCTCGGCCTACGAGCAGTACTTC	CASSTTGGSAYEQYF
TRBV27	once	TRBJ1-2	.	TGTGCCAGCAGCTACTCACCCATACAGGGCTATGGCTACACCTTC	CASSYSPIQGYGYTF
TRBV3-1	.	TRBJ2-1	TRBD2	TGTGCCAGCAGCCGGACTAGTACCAATGAGCAGTTCTTC	CASSRTSTNEQFF
TRBV7-8	.	TRBJ2-7	.	TGTGCCAGCAGCTCGACAGTGGCCGCCTACGAGCAGTACTTC	CASSSTVAAYEQYF
TRBV18	many	TRBJ2-1	TRBD1	TGTGCCAGCTCACCGGGACAGTCCTGGAATGAGCAGTTCTTC	CASSPGQSWNEQFF
TRBV12-3/TRBV12-4	many	TRBJ1-6	.	TGTGCCAGCAGGGGGGATAATTCACCCCTCCACTTT	CASRGDNSPLHF
TRBV28	few	TRBJ2-5	.	TGTGCCAGCAGTTTAACGGGACGCGGGGAGACCCAGTACTTC	CASSLTGRGETQYF
TRBV2	.	TRBJ2-7	.	TGTGCCAGCATTGGCCCCTCCTACGAGCAGTACTTC	CASIGPSYEQYF
TRBV15	many	TRBJ2-5	TRBD2	TGTGCCACCAGCACTCGCGGGGGGGGAGAGACCCAGTACTTC	CATSTRGGGETQYF
TRBV11-2	many	TRBJ2-7	TRBD2	TGTGCCAGCAGCTTATATAGGACGGCGGGAGGATACGAGCAGTACTTC	CASSLYRTAGGYEQYF